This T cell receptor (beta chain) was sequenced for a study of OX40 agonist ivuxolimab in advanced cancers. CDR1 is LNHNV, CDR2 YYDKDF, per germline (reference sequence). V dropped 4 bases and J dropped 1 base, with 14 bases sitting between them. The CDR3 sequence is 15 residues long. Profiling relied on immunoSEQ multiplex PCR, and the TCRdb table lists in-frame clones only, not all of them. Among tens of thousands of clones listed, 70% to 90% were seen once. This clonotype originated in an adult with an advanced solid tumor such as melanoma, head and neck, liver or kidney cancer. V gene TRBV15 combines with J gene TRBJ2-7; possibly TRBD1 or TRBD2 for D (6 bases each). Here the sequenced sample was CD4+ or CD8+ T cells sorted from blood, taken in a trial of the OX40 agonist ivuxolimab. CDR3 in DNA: TGTGCCACCAGCAAAGAGGGGGGACGGTCCTACGAGCAGTACTTC. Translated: CATSKEGGRSYEQYF.